This T cell receptor (beta chain) was captured in a study of T-cell memory formation after mild COVID-19. About the study: TCR clusters showed largely donor specificity.

One entry per CDR3 protein results from TCRdb running MiXCR on the 5' RACE reads. The table records about 140,000 distinct CDR3 sequences, under 30% of them present only once. Study-level results: Chiefly within CM and EM were the contracting CD4+ clones; CD8+ ones were within EMRA.

About this clonotype itself: Its target is not known.

CDR1 and CDR2 (germline): SEHNR, FQNEAQ (reference sequence). V dropped 4 bases and J dropped 4; count of bases not matched to a gene: 12. The CDR3 runs to 17 residues. The sequencing input was PBMCs or a T cell subset sorted from them (not recorded which). The J gene is TRBJ2-7, the V gene TRBV7-9; 11 bases agree with TRBD2. The TCR comes from an adult woman who had mild COVID-19 (a few samples of this study predate the infection). Cell type and time point are not known. CDR3 sequence reads: CASSSRAGTSGDYEQYF. The CDR3 bases are TGTGCCAGCAGCTCGAGGGCGGGGACTAGCGGAGATTACGAGCAGTACTTC.